Below, one TCR beta chain is given with its context. Antigen: not known. Vbeta (60) and Jbeta (13) primers were used in the PCR. Some clones are missing from TCRdb's copy, which holds only in-frame ones; the method was immunoSEQ multiplex PCR. The specimen's table records approximately 93,000 clones. The data are from a study of cytomegalovirus exposure and HLA in healthy donors. Study-wide points: As a later analysis showed, a missense DCLRE1C variant was linked to trimming of TCR beta V- and J-genes.

From germline, CDR1 is MNHNS and CDR2 SASEGT. The CDR3 sequence is 12 residues long. V was clipped by 2 bases and J by 4 bases, with 3 bases between them. The chain is built from TRBV6-1 and TRBJ1-5; D gene uncertain. The sequencing input was PBMCs. This sequence originates from a woman in her 30s in good health and CMV-seronegative. The CDR3 nucleotides read TGTGCCAGCAGTGAACTGAATCAGCCCCAGCATTTT. Its protein is CASSELNQPQHF.